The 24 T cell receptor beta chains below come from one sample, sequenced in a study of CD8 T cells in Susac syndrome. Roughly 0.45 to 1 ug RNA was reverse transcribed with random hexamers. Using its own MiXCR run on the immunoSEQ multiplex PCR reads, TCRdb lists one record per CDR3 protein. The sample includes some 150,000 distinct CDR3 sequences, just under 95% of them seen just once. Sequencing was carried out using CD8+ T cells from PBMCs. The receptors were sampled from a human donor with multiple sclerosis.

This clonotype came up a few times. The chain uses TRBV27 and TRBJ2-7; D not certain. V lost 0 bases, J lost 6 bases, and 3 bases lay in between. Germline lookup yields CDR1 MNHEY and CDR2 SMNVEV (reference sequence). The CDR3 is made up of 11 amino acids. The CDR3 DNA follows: TGTGCCAGCAGTTTATCGATCGAGCAGTACTTC. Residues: CASSLSIEQYF.

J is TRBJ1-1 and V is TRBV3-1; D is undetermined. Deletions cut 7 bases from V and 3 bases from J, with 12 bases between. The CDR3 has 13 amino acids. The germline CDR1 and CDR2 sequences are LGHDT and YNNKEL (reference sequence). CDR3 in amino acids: CASTAGRYTEAFF. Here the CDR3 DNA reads TGTGCCAGCACCGCGGGGAGATACACTGAAGCTTTCTTT.

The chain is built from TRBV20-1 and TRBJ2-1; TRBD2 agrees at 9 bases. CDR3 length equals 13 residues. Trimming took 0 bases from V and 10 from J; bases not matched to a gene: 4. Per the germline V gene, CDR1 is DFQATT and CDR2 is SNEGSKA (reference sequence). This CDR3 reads CSARERGGNEQFF. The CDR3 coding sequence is TGCAGTGCTAGAGAGCGGGGGGGGAACGAGCAGTTCTTC.

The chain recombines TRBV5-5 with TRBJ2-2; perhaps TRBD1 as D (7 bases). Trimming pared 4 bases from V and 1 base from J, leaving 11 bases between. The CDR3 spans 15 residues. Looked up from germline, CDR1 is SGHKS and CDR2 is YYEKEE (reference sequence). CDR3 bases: TGTGCCAGCAGCGGGGGGACAGAGAACACCGGGGAGCTGTTTTTT. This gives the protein CASSGGTENTGELFF.

The CDR3 spells CSARTSDSSYNEQFF. For the CDR3, the DNA is TGCAGTGCTAGGACTAGCGACAGCTCCTACAATGAGCAGTTCTTC. The V and J genes are TRBV20-1 and TRBJ2-1; 8 bases map to TRBD2. The V gene's germline CDR1 is DFQATT and CDR2 SNEGSKA (reference sequence). The V gene end was trimmed by 3 bases and the J gene end by 0 bases; junction bases not matched to a gene: 4. This CDR3 is built from 15 residues.

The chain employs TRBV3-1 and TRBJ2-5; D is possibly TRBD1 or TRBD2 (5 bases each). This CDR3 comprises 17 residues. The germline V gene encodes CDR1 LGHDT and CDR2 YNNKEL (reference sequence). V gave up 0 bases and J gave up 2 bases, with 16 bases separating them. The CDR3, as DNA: TGTGCCAGCAGCCAAGACCCCATGATGGGGGAACAAGAGACCCAGTACTTC. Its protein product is CASSQDPMMGEQETQYF.

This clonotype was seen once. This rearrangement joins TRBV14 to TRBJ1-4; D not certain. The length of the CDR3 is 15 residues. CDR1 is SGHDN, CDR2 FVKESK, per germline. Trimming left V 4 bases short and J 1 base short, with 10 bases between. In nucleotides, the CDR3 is TGTGCCAGCAGCCGCAGAGAGGGAACTAATGAAAAACTGTTTTTT. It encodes CASSRREGTNEKLFF.

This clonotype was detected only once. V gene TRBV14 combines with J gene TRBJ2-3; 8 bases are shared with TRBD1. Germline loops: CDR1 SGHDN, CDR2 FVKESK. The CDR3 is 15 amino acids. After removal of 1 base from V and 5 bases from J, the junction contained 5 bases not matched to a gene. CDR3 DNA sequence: TGTGCCAGCAGCCAAGGAGTCAGGGGGCGAGATACGCAGTATTTT. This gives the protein CASSQGVRGRDTQYF.

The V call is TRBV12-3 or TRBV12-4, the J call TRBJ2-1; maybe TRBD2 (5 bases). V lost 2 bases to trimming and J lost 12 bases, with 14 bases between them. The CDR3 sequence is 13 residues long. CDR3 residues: CASSLIQLEGQFF. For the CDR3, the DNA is TGTGCCAGCAGTTTAATCCAGCTCGAGGGGCAGTTCTTC.

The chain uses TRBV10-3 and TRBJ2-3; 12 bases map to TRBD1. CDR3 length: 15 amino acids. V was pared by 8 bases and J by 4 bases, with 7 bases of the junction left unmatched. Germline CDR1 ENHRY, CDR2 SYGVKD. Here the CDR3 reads CAISGTGGVADTQYF. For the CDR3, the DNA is TGTGCCATCTCCGGGACAGGGGGCGTCGCAGATACGCAGTATTTT.

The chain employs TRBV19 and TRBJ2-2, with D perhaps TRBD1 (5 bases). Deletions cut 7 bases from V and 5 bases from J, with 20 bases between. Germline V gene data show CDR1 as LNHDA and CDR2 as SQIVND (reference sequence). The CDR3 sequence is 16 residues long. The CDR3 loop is CASTPAVGRATGELFF. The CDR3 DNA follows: TGTGCCAGTACCCCCGCGGTGGGCAGGGCAACCGGGGAGCTGTTTTTT. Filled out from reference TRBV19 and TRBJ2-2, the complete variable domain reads DGGITQSPKYLFRKEGQNVTLSCEQNLNHDAMYWYRQDPGQGLRLIYYSQIVNDFQKGDIAEGYSVSREKKESFPLTVTSAQKNPTAFYLCASTPAVGRATGELFFGEGSRLTVL.

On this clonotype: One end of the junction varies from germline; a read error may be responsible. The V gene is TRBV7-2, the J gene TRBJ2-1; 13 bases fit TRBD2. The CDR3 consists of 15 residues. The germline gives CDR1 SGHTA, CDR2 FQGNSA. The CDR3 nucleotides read TGTGCCAGCACCTTACTAGCGGGGGGGTTCAATGAGCAGTTCTTC. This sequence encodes CASTLLAGGFNEQFF.

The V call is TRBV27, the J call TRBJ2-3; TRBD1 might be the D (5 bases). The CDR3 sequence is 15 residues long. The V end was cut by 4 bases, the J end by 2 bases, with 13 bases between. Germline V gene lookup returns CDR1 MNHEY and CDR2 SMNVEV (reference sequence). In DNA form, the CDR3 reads TGTGCCAGCAGTTCCGGGCCAGGGCCCACAGATACGCAGTATTTT. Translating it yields CASSSGPGPTDTQYF.

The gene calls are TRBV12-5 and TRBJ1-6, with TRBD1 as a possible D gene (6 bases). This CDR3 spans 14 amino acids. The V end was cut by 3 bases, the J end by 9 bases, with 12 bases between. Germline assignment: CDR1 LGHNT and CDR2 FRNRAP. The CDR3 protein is CASGLSGASSPLHF. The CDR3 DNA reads TGTGCTAGTGGTTTATCAGGGGCAAGTTCACCCCTCCACTTT.

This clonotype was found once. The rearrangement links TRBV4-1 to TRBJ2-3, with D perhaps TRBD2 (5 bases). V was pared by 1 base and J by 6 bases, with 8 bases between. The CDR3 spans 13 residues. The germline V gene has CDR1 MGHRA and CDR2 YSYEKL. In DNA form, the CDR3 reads TGCGCCAGCAGCCAAGGGACTGGGGATACGCAGTATTTT. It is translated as CASSQGTGDTQYF.

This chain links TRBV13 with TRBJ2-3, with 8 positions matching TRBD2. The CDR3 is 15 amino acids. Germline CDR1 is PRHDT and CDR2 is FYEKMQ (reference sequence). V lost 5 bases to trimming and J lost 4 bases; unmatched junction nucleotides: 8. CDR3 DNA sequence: TGTGCCAGCAGCCCACGGGGGGGCGGCGCAGATACGCAGTATTTT. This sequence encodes CASSPRGGGADTQYF.

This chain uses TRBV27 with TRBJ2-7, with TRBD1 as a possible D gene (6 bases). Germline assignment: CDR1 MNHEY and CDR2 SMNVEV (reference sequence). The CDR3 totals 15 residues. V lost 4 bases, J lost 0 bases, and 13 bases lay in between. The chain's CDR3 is CASSWSQGNSYEQYF. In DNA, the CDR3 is TGTGCCAGCAGTTGGTCCCAGGGGAACTCCTACGAGCAGTACTTC.

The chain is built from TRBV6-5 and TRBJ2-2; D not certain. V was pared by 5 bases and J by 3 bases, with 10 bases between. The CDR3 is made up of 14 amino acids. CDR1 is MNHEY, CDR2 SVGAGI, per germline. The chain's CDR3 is CASSVAAYTGELFF. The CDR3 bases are TGTGCCAGCAGTGTAGCAGCGTACACCGGGGAGCTGTTTTTT.

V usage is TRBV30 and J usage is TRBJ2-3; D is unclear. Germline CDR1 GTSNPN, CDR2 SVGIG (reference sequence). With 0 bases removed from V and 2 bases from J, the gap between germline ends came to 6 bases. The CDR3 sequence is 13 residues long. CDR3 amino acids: CAWSVLSTDTQYF. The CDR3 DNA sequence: TGTGCCTGGAGTGTTCTCTCCACAGATACGCAGTATTTT. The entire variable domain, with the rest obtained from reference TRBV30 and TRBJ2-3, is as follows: SQTIHQWPATLVQPVGSPLSLECTVEGTSNPNLYWYRQAAGRGLQLLFYSVGIGQISSEVPQNLSASRPQDRQFILSSKKLLLSDSGFYLCAWSVLSTDTQYFGPGTRLTVL.

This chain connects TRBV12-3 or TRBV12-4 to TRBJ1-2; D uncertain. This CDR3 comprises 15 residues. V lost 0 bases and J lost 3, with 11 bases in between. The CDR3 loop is CASSLATRDHYGYTF. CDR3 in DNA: TGTGCCAGCAGTTTAGCTACGCGGGATCACTATGGCTACACCTTC.

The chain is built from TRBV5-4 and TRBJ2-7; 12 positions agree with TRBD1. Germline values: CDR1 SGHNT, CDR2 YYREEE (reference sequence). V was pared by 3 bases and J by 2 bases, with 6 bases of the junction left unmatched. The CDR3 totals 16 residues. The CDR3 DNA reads TGTGCCAGCAGCTGGGACAGGGGGCGTAAAGCCTACGAGCAGTACTTC. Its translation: CASSWDRGRKAYEQYF. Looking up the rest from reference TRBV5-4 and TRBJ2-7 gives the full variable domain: ETGVTQSPTHLIKTRGQQVTLRCSSQSGHNTVSWYQQALGQGPQFIFQYYREEENGRGNFPPRFSGLQFPNYSSELNVNALELDDSALYLCASSWDRGRKAYEQYFGPGTRLTVT.

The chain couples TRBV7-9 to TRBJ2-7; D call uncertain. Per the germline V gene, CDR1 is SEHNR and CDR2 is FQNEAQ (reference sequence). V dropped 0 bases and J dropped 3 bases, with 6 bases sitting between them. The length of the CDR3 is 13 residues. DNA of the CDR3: TGTGCCAGCAGCTTAGCGTGGGACTACGAGCAGTACTTC. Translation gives CASSLAWDYEQYF.

The CDR3 spells CASSQGDSQETQYF. The CDR3 DNA is TGTGCCAGCAGCCAGGGGGACAGTCAAGAGACCCAGTACTTC. This chain uses TRBV7-6 with TRBJ2-5; TRBD1 matches 7 bases. The ends lost 5 bases at V and 2 bases at J; junction bases unmatched: 5. Germline V lookup: CDR1 SGHVS, CDR2 FNYEAQ. The CDR3 has 14 residues.

CDR3 DNA: TGCGCCAGCAGCACGGAGTTCCAAGAGACCCAGTACTTC. Translation: CASSTEFQETQYF. The chain employs TRBV5-1 and TRBJ2-5; D remains ambiguous. Between the trimmed V and J ends, which lost 4 bases and 1 base, there was a span of 8 bases. Germline lookup yields CDR1 SGHRS and CDR2 YFSETQ. This CDR3 spans 13 amino acids.